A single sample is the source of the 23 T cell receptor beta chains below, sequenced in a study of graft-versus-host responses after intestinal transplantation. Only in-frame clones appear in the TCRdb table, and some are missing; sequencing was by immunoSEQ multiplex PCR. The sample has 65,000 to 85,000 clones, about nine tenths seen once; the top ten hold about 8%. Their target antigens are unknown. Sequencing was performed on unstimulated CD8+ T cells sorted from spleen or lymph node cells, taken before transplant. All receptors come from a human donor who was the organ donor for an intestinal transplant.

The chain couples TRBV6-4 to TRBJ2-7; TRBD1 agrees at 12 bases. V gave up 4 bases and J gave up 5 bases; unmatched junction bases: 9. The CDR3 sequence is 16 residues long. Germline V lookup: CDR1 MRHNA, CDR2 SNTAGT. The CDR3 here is CASSALPGQGADEQYF. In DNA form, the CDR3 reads TGTGCCAGCAGTGCCCTTCCGGGACAGGGGGCCGACGAGCAGTACTTC.

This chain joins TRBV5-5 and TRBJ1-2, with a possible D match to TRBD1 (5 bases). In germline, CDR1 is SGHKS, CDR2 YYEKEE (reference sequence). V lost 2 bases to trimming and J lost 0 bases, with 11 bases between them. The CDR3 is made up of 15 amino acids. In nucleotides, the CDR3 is TGTGCCAGCAGCTTTTGGCGGGGGTCTAACTATGGCTACACCTTC. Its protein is CASSFWRGSNYGYTF.

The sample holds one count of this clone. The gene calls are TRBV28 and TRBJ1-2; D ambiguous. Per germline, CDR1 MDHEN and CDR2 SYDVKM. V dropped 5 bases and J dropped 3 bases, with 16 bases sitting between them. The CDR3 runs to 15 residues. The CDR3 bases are TGTGCCAGCAGTACCGACCAACCTCGACACTATGGCTACACCTTC. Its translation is CASSTDQPRHYGYTF.

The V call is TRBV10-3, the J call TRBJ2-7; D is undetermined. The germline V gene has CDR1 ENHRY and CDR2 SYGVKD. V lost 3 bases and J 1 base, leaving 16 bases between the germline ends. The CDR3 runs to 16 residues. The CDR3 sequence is CAISDFGLRASYEQYF. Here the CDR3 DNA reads TGTGCCATCAGTGACTTCGGTTTACGGGCTTCCTACGAGCAGTACTTC.

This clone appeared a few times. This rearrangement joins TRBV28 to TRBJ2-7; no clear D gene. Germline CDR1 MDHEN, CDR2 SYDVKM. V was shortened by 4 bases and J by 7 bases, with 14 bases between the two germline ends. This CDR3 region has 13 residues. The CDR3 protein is CASSSPRAYEQYF. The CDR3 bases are TGTGCCAGCAGTTCTCCAAGGGCATATGAGCAGTACTTC.

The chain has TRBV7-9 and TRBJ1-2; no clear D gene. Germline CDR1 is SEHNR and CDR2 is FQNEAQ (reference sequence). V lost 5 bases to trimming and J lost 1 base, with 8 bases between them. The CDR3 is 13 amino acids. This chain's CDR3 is CASSPGFNYGYTF. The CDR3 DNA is TGTGCCAGCAGCCCGGGATTTAACTATGGCTACACCTTC.

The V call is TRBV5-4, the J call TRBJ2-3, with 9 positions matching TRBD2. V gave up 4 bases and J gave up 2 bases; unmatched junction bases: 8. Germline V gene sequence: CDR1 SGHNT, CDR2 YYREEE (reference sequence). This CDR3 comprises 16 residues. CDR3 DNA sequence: TGTGCCAGCAGCGGGACTAGCAGCCAACCCACAGATACGCAGTATTTT. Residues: CASSGTSSQPTDTQYF.

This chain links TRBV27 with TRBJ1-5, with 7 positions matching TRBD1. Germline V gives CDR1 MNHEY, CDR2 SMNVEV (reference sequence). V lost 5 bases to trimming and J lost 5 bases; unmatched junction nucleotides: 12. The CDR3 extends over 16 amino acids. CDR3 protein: CASSPQTGNYHQPQHF. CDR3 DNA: TGTGCCAGCAGTCCTCAGACAGGGAATTATCATCAGCCCCAGCATTTT.

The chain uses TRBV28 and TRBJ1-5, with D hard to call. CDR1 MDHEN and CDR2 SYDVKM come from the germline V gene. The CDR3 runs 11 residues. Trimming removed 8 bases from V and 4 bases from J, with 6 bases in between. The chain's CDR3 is CASGWNQPQHF. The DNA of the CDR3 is TGTGCCAGCGGGTGGAATCAGCCCCAGCATTTT. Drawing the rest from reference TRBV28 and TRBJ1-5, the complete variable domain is DVKVTQSSRYLVKRTGEKVFLECVQDMDHENMFWYRQDPGLGLRLIYFSYDVKMKEKGDIPEGYSVSREKKERFSLILESASTNQTSMYLCASGWNQPQHFGDGTRLSIL.

CDR3: CASSQVGEVAYEQYF. CDR3 bases: TGCGCCAGCAGCCAAGTCGGAGAGGTGGCCTACGAGCAGTACTTC. The chain links TRBV4-1 to TRBJ2-7; D not certain. Trimming stripped 1 base from V and 2 bases from J, with 12 bases between. Germline lookup yields CDR1 MGHRA and CDR2 YSYEKL. This CDR3 is 15 amino acids long.

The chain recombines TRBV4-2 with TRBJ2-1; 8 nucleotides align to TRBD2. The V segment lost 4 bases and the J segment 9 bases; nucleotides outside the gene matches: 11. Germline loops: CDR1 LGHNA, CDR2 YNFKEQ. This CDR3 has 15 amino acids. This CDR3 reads CASSPTGGLSGEQFF. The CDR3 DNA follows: TGTGCCAGCAGCCCAACGGGGGGGTTGTCAGGTGAGCAGTTCTTC.

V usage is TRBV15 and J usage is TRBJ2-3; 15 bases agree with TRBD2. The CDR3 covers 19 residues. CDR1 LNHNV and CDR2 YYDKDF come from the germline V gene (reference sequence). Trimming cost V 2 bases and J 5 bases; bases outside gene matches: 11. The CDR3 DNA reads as TGTGCCACCAGCAGAAAACCCTGGACTAGCGGGGGGGTGGAAGATACGCAGTATTTT. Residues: CATSRKPWTSGGVEDTQYF.

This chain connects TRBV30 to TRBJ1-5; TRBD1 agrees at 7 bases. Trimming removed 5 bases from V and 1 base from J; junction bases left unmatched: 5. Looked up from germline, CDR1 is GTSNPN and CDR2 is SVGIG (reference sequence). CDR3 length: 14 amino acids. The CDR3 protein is CAWDPGQSNQPQHF. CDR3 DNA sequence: TGTGCCTGGGACCCGGGACAGAGCAATCAGCCCCAGCATTTT. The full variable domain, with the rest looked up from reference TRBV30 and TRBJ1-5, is SQTIHQWPATLVQPVGSPLSLECTVEGTSNPNLYWYRQAAGRGLQLLFYSVGIGQISSEVPQNLSASRPQDRQFILSSKKLLLSDSGFYLCAWDPGQSNQPQHFGDGTRLSIL.

CDR3 in amino acids: CASSVRPGQARETQYF. CDR3 bases: TGTGCCAGTAGTGTACGGCCGGGACAGGCGCGAGAGACCCAGTACTTC. J is TRBJ2-5 and V is TRBV19, with TRBD1 matching over 8 bases. Germline loops: CDR1 LNHDA, CDR2 SQIVND (reference sequence). This CDR3 contains 16 residues. With V trimmed by 5 bases and J by 4 bases, 12 bases remained unmatched.

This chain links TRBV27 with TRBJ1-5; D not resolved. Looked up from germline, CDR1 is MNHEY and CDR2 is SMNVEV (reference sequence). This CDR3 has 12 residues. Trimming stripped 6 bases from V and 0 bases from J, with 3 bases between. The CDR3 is CASSRSNQPQHF. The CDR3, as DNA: TGTGCCAGCAGCCGTAGCAATCAGCCCCAGCATTTT.

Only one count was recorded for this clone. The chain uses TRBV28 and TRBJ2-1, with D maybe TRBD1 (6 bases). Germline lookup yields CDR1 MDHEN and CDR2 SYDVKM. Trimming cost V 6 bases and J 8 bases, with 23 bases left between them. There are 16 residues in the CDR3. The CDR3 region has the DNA TGTGCCAGCAGCCACTTCCGGGCCACAGGGATCGATGAGCAGTTCTTC. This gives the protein CASSHFRATGIDEQFF. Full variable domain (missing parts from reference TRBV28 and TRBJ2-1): DVKVTQSSRYLVKRTGEKVFLECVQDMDHENMFWYRQDPGLGLRLIYFSYDVKMKEKGDIPEGYSVSREKKERFSLILESASTNQTSMYLCASSHFRATGIDEQFFGPGTRLTVL.

The CDR3 DNA reads TGTGCCAGCAGTGACAGGGGGCACACTGAAGCTTTCTTT. Amino acid sequence: CASSDRGHTEAFF. The chain links TRBV6-4 to TRBJ1-1, with TRBD1 matching over 7 bases. Looked up from germline, CDR1 is MRHNA and CDR2 is SNTAGT. This CDR3 is 13 amino acids long. V dropped 2 bases and J dropped 3; count of bases not matched to a gene: 0.

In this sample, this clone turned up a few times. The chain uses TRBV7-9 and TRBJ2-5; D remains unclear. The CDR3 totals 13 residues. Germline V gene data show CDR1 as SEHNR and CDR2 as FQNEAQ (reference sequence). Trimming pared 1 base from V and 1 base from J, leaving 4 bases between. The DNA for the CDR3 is TGTGCCAGCAGCTTAGGCCTCCAAGAGACCCAGTACTTC. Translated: CASSLGLQETQYF.

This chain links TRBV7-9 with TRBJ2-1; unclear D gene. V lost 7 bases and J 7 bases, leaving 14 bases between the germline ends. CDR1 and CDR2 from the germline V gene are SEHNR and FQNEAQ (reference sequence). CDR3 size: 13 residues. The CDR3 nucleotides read TGTGCCAGCAAACGACACCTTCAGAATGAGCAGTTCTTC. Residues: CASKRHLQNEQFF.

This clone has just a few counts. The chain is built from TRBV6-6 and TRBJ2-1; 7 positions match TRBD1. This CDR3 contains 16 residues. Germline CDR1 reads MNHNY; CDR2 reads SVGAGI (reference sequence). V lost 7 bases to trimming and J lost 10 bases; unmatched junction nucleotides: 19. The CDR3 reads CASTMRPGQKFGEQFF. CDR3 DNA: TGTGCCAGCACCATGAGACCGGGACAGAAATTTGGCGAGCAGTTCTTC.

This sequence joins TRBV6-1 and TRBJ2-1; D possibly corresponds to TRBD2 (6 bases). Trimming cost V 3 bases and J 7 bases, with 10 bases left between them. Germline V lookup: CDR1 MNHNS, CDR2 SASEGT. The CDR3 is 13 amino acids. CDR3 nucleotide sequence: TGTGCCAGCAGTGACTGGCGGGGTAATGAGCAGTTCTTC. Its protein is CASSDWRGNEQFF.

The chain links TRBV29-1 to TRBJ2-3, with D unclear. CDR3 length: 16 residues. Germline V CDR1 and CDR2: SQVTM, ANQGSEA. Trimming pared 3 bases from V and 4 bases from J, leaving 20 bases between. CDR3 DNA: TGCAGCGTTGACATAGTTTGGATAAATAAGGCAGATACGCAGTATTTT. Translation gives CSVDIVWINKADTQYF.

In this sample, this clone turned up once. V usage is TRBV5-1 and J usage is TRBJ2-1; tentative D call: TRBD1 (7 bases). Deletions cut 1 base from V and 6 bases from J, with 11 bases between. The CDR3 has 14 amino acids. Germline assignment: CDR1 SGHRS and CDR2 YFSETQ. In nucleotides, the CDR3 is TGCGCCAGCAGCTTGTCCCAGGGGGGCAATGAGCAGTTCTTC. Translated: CASSLSQGGNEQFF.